This paragraph reports one T cell receptor (beta chain). The antigen is unknown. Previously, flow cytometry had revealed CD8+CD57+ cell expansion in the patients chosen for sequencing. Each patient had severe acquired aplastic anemia. Blood samples were obtained from patients who had received no prior therapy. The data were obtained in a study of CD8+CD57+ T cells in acquired aplastic anemia. Overall study: Sorted CD4+ and CD8+ cells gave an average of roughly 3.5 ug of DNA. Findings of the study overall: CD8+ Simpson's diversity in patients was not significantly different from that in controls.

Germline CDR1 is SGHVS and CDR2 is FNYEAQ. The CDR3 runs 15 residues. V shed 0 bases and J shed 4 bases, with 13 bases lying between them. TCR beta VDJ and CDR3 were profiled, and genomic DNA was the template. TCRdb re-analysed the reads in MiXCR, keeping a single row per CDR3 protein. The table includes over 250,000 distinct CDR3 sequences, approximately 58% detected once. The sequenced sample consisted of sorted CD4+, CD8+, or CD8+CD57+ T cells (not recorded which) from PBMCs. The TCR originated in a human donor with aplastic anemia. The chain has TRBV7-6 and TRBJ2-7; D may correspond to TRBD1 or TRBD2 (5 bases each). CDR3 in DNA: TGTGCCAGCAGCTTAGCGGCCCGGGGCCGATACGAGCAGTACTTC. Its protein product is CASSLAARGRYEQYF.